Here is one T cell receptor beta chain with its context. The data belong to a study of OX40 agonist ivuxolimab in advanced cancers. As for the study in general: Ivuxolimab, which patients received intravenously every 2 weeks, was dosed at 0.01 to 10 mg/kg. Of the patients, three showed partial responses, one with hepatocellular carcinoma and two with cutaneous melanoma.

The CDR3 has 13 residues. The V gene's germline CDR1 is WNHNN and CDR2 SYGVQD (reference sequence). Trimming removed 7 bases at V and 1 base at J, with 7 bases between. Produced via immunoSEQ multiplex PCR; TCRdb's table is partial and in-frame only. In the table there are 85,000 to 100,000 clones, around 90% of which are singletons. The material sequenced was CD4+ or CD8+ T cells sorted from blood, taken in a trial of the OX40 agonist ivuxolimab. This clonotype originated in an adult with an advanced solid tumor such as melanoma, head and neck, liver or kidney cancer. This rearrangement joins TRBV10-1 to TRBJ2-2; D is ambiguous. The DNA for the CDR3 is TGCGCCAGCAATGGACGGAACACCGGGGAGCTGTTTTTT. It specifies CASNGRNTGELFF.